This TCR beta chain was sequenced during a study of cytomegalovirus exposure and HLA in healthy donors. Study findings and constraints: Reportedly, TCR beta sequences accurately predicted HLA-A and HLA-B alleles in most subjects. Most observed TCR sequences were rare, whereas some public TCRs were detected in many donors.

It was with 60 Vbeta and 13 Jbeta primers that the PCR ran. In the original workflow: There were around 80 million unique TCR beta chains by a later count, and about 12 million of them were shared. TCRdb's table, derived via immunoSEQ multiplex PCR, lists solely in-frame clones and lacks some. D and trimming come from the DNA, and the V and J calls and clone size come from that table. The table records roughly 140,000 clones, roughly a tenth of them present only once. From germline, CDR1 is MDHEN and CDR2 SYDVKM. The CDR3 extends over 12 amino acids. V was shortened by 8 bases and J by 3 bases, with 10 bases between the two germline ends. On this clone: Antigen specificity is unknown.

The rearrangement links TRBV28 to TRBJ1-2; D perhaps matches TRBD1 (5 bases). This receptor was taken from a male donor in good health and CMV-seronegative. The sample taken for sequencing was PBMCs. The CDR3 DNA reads TGTGCCAGCTTGACAGCTGACTATGGCTACACCTTC. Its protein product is CASLTADYGYTF.